This T cell receptor (beta chain) was captured by sequencing in a study of shared clonotypes between healthy human individuals. General study findings and limits: Sorted-subset samples were not fully sequenced, rarefaction indicated.

The V gene end was trimmed by 5 bases and the J gene end by 0 bases; junction bases not matched to a gene: 3. This CDR3 region has 17 residues. The germline gives CDR1 SEHNR, CDR2 FQNEAQ (reference sequence). Produced via immunoSEQ multiplex PCR; TCRdb's table is partial and in-frame only. The repertoire has some 600,000 clones, around 96% of them found once; the top ten carry 0.11%. A remark on this clone: Antigen specificity is unknown.

Positive CCR7 selection of CD45RO-negative cells yielded the naive CD8 cells, and terminally differentiated effector memory CD45RA+ cells were excluded. The TCR was taken from a young woman in good health. The chain couples TRBV7-9 to TRBJ2-6; 11 bases map to TRBD1. Specimen: naive CD8+ T cells sorted from blood. CDR3 nucleotide sequence: TGTGCCAGCAGCCGGACAGGGGGCACCTCTGGGGCCAACGTCCTGACTTTC. Translating gives CASSRTGGTSGANVLTF.